This is a list of T cell receptor beta chains from one sample in a study of T cells in Graves' hyperthyroidism and ophthalmopathy. Via MiXCR, TCRdb re-called the multiplex PCR reads, giving one row per CDR3 protein. The sample lists some 150,000 distinct CDR3 sequences; approximately 20% were seen once. The specimen was blood. Receptors originate from a woman aged 45-65 years with Graves' hyperthyroidism that later progressed to Graves' ophthalmopathy. CDR3s include the opening cysteine and the closing phenylalanine or tryptophan. Fields, in order: V gene, D gene, J gene, clone size, CDR3 protein, CDR3 DNA. D genes are given only for firm matches. Clone sizes are given selectively: once, few, many, or a class where the clone is expanded.

TRBV5-1	TRBD2	TRBJ2-1	few	CASDSGTYNEQFF	TGCGCCAGTGATAGCGGGACCTACAATGAGCAGTTCTTC
TRBV18	.	TRBJ1-2	many	CASSSGQNYGYTF	TGTGCCAGCTCATCGGGACAAAACTATGGCTACACCTTC
TRBV30	.	TRBJ1-2	many	CAWSAGAANYGYTF	TGTGCCTGGAGTGCCGGGGCCGCTAACTATGGCTACACCTTC
TRBV18	.	TRBJ1-2	many	CASSPTDGPRAGYTF	TGTGCCAGCTCACCCACGGACGGACCCCGGGCTGGCTACACCTTC
TRBV7-7	TRBD2	TRBJ2-2	few	CASSFSSGNTGELFF	TGTGCTAGCAGCTTTTCTAGCGGGAACACCGGGGAGCTGTTTTTT
TRBV29-1	.	TRBJ1-1	many	CSVYQRTRAGEAFF	TGCAGCGTTTATCAAAGGACAAGGGCTGGTGAAGCTTTCTTT
TRBV30	.	TRBJ2-7	.	CAWSSGTHSEQYF	TGTGCCTGGAGTTCCGGGACCCACAGCGAGCAGTACTTC
TRBV5-4	.	TRBJ2-7	many	CASSPSRLSYEQYF	TGTGCCAGCAGCCCGTCTAGGCTTTCCTACGAGCAGTACTTC
TRBV20-1	TRBD2	TRBJ2-2	many	CSAEGLAGGLGTGELFF	TGCAGTGCGGAGGGACTAGCGGGAGGGCTGGGGACCGGGGAGCTGTTTTTT
TRBV10-3	.	TRBJ1-5	few	CAISESGDYSNQPQHF	TGTGCCATCAGTGAGTCTGGAGACTATAGCAATCAGCCCCAGCATTTT
TRBV30	TRBD1	TRBJ2-2	many	CAWSGKGARLTGELFF	TGTGCCTGGAGTGGAAAGGGGGCACGGTTGACCGGGGAGCTGTTTTTT
TRBV18	TRBD2	TRBJ2-1	many	CASSPKTSGRGRGDEQFF	TGTGCCAGCTCACCCAAGACTAGCGGGAGGGGCCGAGGTGATGAGCAGTTCTTC
TRBV25-1	TRBD1	TRBJ1-1	few	CASSESNRGRNTEAFF	TGTGCCAGCAGTGAATCCAACAGGGGACGGAACACTGAAGCTTTCTTT
TRBV18	.	TRBJ1-1	many	CASSRRQSGTRSTEAFF	TGTGCCAGCTCTCGGAGACAGAGCGGAACAAGGAGCACTGAAGCTTTCTTT
TRBV29-1	.	TRBJ1-1	many	CSVAGHPNTEAFF	TGCAGCGTTGCGGGACACCCGAACACTGAAGCTTTCTTT
TRBV14	TRBD1	TRBJ2-2	.	CASSHGTGWTGELFF	TGTGCCAGCAGCCACGGGACAGGGTGGACCGGGGAGCTGTTTTTT
TRBV15	.	TRBJ2-3	few	CATSSRLGTTDTQYF	TGTGCCACCAGCTCACGACTCGGCACCACAGATACGCAGTATTTT
TRBV6-1	TRBD1	TRBJ1-5	many	CASSEWTGHQPQHF	TGTGCCAGCAGTGAATGGACAGGGCATCAGCCCCAGCATTTT
TRBV30	TRBD1	TRBJ1-2	many	CAWSRGQVRGYTF	TGTGCCTGGAGTAGGGGACAGGTACGAGGCTACACCTTC
TRBV2	TRBD1	TRBJ1-2	many	CARGQGDGYTF	TGTGCCAGGGGACAGGGGGATGGCTACACCTTC
TRBV3-1	TRBD2	TRBJ2-5	many	CASSQDGGSKTQYF	TGTGCCAGCAGCCAAGATGGCGGGAGCAAGACCCAGTACTTC
TRBV25-1	.	TRBJ2-2	.	CASSEGTTPYTGELFF	TGTGCCAGCAGTGAAGGGACGACACCTTACACCGGGGAGCTGTTTTTT
TRBV12-3/TRBV12-4	TRBD2	TRBJ2-1	many	CASSQLAPPYNEQFF	TGTGCCAGCAGTCAACTAGCGCCCCCCTACAATGAGCAGTTCTTC
TRBV5-4	.	TRBJ2-1	.	CASSSRLGREFF	TGTGCCAGCAGCTCGAGACTGGGCCGTGAGTTCTTC
TRBV11-2	.	TRBJ1-1	few	CARWKGEAYTEAFF	TGTGCCAGGTGGAAAGGGGAGGCGTACACTGAAGCTTTCTTT
TRBV12-3/TRBV12-4	TRBD2	TRBJ2-2	many	CASRPGGPDGELFF	TGTGCCAGCAGACCGGGAGGGCCCGACGGGGAGCTGTTTTTT
TRBV28	.	TRBJ1-1	once	CASTLTSMNTEAFF	TGTGCCAGCACCCTGACCTCCATGAACACTGAAGCTTTCTTT
TRBV20-1	TRBD1	TRBJ2-7	few	CSARGLQGAAYEQYF	TGCAGTGCTAGGGGTCTTCAGGGGGCTGCCTACGAGCAGTACTTC
TRBV20-1	.	TRBJ1-1	many	CSARDVRGHTEAFF	TGCAGTGCTAGAGACGTCAGAGGGCACACTGAAGCTTTCTTT
TRBV5-1	TRBD2	TRBJ2-2	many	CASSLKLAGGTGELFF	TGCGCCAGCAGCTTGAAACTAGCGGGAGGCACCGGGGAGCTGTTTTTT
TRBV7-6	.	TRBJ2-2	few	CASSLILEGPGELFF	TGTGCCAGCAGCTTGATTCTGGAGGGGCCCGGGGAGCTGTTTTTT
TRBV12-3/TRBV12-4	.	TRBJ2-7	many	CASSLWGASYEQYF	TGTGCCAGCAGTTTATGGGGGGCCAGCTACGAGCAGTACTTC
TRBV11-3	.	TRBJ2-5	medium-sized	CASSKDRQETQYF	TGTGCCAGCAGCAAAGACAGACAAGAGACCCAGTACTTC
TRBV4-2	.	TRBJ1-2	.	CASSPQGNYGYTF	TGTGCCAGCAGCCCACAGGGAAACTATGGCTACACCTTC
TRBV5-1	TRBD1	TRBJ2-2	.	CASSLTGVNTGELFF	TGCGCCAGCAGCTTGACAGGGGTGAACACCGGGGAGCTGTTTTTT
TRBV27	TRBD1	TRBJ2-2	few	CASAPVGLGTGLGELFF	TGTGCCAGCGCTCCAGTAGGACTCGGGACAGGGTTAGGCGAGCTGTTTTTT
TRBV20-1	TRBD1	TRBJ2-6	many	CSARVGQGGSGANVLTF	TGCAGTGCTAGGGTAGGACAGGGTGGCTCTGGGGCCAACGTCCTGACTTTC
TRBV12-3/TRBV12-4	.	TRBJ1-1	many	CASIGRWITEAFF	TGTGCCAGCATAGGCAGGTGGATAACTGAAGCTTTCTTT
TRBV7-2	.	TRBJ1-1	many	CASSTGGGVGTEAFF	TGTGCCAGCAGCACGGGGGGGGGCGTGGGGACTGAAGCTTTCTTT
TRBV29-1	.	TRBJ2-3	many	CSVVVGGSSTDTQYF	TGCAGCGTTGTTGTTGGAGGCTCTAGCACAGATACGCAGTATTTT
TRBV5-1	.	TRBJ2-7	.	CASRRSGLNYEQYF	TGCGCCAGCAGGCGGTCGGGACTCAACTACGAGCAGTACTTC
TRBV13	TRBD2	TRBJ2-7	many	CASSSSWRETHEQYF	TGTGCCAGCAGCTCGAGCTGGCGGGAGACCCACGAGCAGTACTTC
TRBV18	.	TRBJ2-5	many	CASSPRNGETQYF	TGTGCCAGCTCACCACGAAACGGGGAGACCCAGTACTTC
TRBV28	TRBD2	TRBJ2-7	.	CASSLLRGGGRREYEQYF	TGTGCCAGCAGTTTATTGAGGGGAGGCGGGAGGAGGGAGTACGAGCAGTACTTC
TRBV6-2/TRBV6-3	.	TRBJ1-1	.	CASGLTGGRGTEAFF	TGTGCCAGCGGCCTAACGGGGGGCCGGGGGACTGAAGCTTTCTTT